Listed below are T cell receptor beta chains from one sample, sequenced in a study of molecular identifiers for immune sequencing clone quantification. MiXCR, applied by TCRdb to the PCR reads, yields one record per CDR3 protein. The table includes more than 450,000 distinct CDR3 sequences, about 25% detected once. Sequenced input: naive CD8+ T cells from blood, with Jurkat cell RNA spiked in. The receptors shown here come from a human donor in good health. Some libraries in this study had Jurkat cell RNA spiked in. Both conserved end residues are trimmed from each CDR3.

V gene,CDR3 protein
TRBV4-1,ASSQLGQGLNTGELF
TRBV30,AWSRAPGAYEQY
TRBV13,ASSSLAGDPREQF
TRBV9,ASREGGPYSTDTQY
TRBV27,ASSIGTEVRELC
TRBV7-9,ASSFVGVGIKNTEAF
TRBV3-1,ASSPLFVAGGQETQY
TRBV28,ASRPPRADYGYT
TRBV11-2,ASSSFPTGSSTNTQY
TRBV27,ASSPPYGETPNTGELF
TRBV11-1,ASSQLEGAVSDTQY
TRBV7-7,ASSRFRAGEQF
TRBV9,ASSVTSGVDTQY
TRBV27,ASSPPPHSYNEQF
TRBV5-4,ASSLVDLEETQY
TRBV29-1,SAGLALPYNEQF
TRBV19,ASSIVAGGIDEQY
TRBV12-3/TRBV12-4,ASSPGGESSKNIQY
TRBV7-9,ASSPRLETNEKLF
TRBV7-2,ASSLLGSGSLYNEQF
TRBV4-3,ASSQEGLAGQNEQF
TRBV7-9,ASSPHTSGRPISNQETQY
TRBV20-1,SARWDREDTEAF
TRBV19,ASKWGKHTEAF
TRBV7-9,ASSLISEHGLF
TRBV29-1,SVEGWGGKYTDTQY
TRBV12-3/TRBV12-4,ASSPGPTGTRGENEQF
TRBV7-9,ASSHPAASTDTQY
TRBV30,AWSRGGLYNEQF
TRBV7-2,ASSFGISSYNEQF
TRBV4-1,ASSQGGIPDTQY
TRBV6-4,ASSDSPLAPYNEQF
TRBV6-5,ASSYGRGYPYNEQF
TRBV27,ASTFISFSDGPYNEQF
TRBV30,AWIGRTGNDYGYT
TRBV6-2/TRBV6-3,ASGNPSRGRMDTEAF
TRBV19,ASSMWHSTDTQY
TRBV7-9,ASSLAPLGTTYEQY
TRBV3-1,ASSHSAGGPYEQY
TRBV4-3,ASSQDRGSGFITDTQY
TRBV9,ASSVVTSGRVPNTGELF
TRBV7-9,ASSLDAEEQF
TRBV29-1,TLRAAYNEQF
TRBV3-1,ASNVLAGGVNEQF
TRBV20-1,SAADVLVWDRVSRTEAF
TRBV12-3/TRBV12-4,ASSSHGGHSYEQY
TRBV15,ATSTGQGYEQY
TRBV14,ASSQTGYGTDTQY
TRBV10-2,ASLQGTGTEAF
TRBV7-6,ASSSSKGSQY
TRBV2,ASTHTSGANVLT
TRBV5-1,ASSSQSGLAVLNEQF
TRBV4-3,ASSQDSGQAYNEQF
TRBV7-8,ASSLAAGNTIY